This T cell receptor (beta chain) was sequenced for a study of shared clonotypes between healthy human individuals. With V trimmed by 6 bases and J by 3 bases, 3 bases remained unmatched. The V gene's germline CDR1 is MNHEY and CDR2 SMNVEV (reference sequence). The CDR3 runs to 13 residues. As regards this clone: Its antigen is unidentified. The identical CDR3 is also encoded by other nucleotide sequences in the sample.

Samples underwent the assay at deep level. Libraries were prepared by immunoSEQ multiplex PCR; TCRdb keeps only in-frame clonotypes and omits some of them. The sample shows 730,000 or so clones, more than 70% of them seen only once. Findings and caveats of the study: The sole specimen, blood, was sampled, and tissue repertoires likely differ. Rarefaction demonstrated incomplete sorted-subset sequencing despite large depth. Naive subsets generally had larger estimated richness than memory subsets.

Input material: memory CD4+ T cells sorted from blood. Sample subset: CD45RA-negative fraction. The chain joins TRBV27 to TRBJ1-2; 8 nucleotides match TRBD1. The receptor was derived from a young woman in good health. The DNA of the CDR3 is TGTGCCAGCAGCCGGACAGGGTACTATGGCTACACCTTC. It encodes CASSRTGYYGYTF.